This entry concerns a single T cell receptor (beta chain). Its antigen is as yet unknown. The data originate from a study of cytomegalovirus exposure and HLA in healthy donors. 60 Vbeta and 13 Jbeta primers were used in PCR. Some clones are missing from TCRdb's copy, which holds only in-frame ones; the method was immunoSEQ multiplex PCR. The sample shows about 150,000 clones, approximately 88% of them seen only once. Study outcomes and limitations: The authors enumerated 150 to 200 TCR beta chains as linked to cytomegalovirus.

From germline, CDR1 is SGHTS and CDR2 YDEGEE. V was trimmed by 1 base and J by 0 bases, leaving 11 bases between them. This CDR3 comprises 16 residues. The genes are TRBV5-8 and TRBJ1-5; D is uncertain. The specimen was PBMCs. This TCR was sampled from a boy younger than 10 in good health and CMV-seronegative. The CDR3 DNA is TGTGCCAGCAGCTTGAAATCTTATTATAGCAATCAGCCCCAGCATTTT. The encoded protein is CASSLKSYYSNQPQHF.